This T cell receptor beta chain is from a study of CD8+ T cells in alopecia areata. Points from the study as a whole: Clonality in lesional scalp, especially alopecia totalis/universalis, exceeded that of normal scalp. Sequenced scalp T cells also include alphabeta T cells resident in normal skin.

Note on this clone: Its matching antigen is unknown.

Extracted from the samples, RNA was reverse transcribed into cDNA to serve as the sequencing template. Clones were read by immunoSEQ multiplex PCR, and TCRdb kept only the in-frame ones, dropping some. Of roughly 23,000 clones in the sample, about 47% were seen once. PBMCs served as the source from which CD4+ and CD8+ T cells were sorted. The CDR3 covers 14 residues. Germline V lookup: CDR1 SGDLS, CDR2 YYNGEE. J lost 5 bases, V lost 4 bases, and 8 bases had no gene match. This rearrangement joins TRBV9 to TRBJ1-1; 7 positions match TRBD1. Sequenced input: NKG2D-high CD8+ T cells sorted from blood. This receptor was identified in a human donor with alopecia areata. The CDR3 coding sequence is TGTGCCAGCAGCCCCACAGGGGTTGGAACTGAAGCTTTCTTT. Its protein product is CASSPTGVGTEAFF. The variable domain in full, with the rest retrieved from reference TRBV9 and TRBJ1-1, is DSGVTQTPKHLITATGQRVTLRCSPRSGDLSVYWYQQSLDQGLQFLIQYYNGEERAKGNILERFSAQQFPDLHSELNLSSLELGDSALYFCASSPTGVGTEAFFGQGTRLTVV.